Presented here are 8 T cell receptor beta chains from one specimen sequenced in a study of shared clonotypes between healthy human individuals. Naivety among CD8 cells was defined by CD45RO negativity and positive CCR7 selection, thereby excluding terminally differentiated effector memory CD45RA+ cells. TCRdb keeps only in-frame clones here, not all; method: immunoSEQ multiplex PCR. The repertoire has about 1,800,000 clones, approximately 94% of them found once; the top ten carry more than 0.9%. Material for sequencing was naive CD8+ T cells sorted from blood. The receptors derive from a man aged 18-30 years in good health.

As concerns this clone: Distinct nucleotide sequences in the sample also encode this CDR3. The chain carries TRBV5-4 and TRBJ2-7; tentative D call: TRBD2 (6 bases). Germline V gene sequence: CDR1 SGHNT, CDR2 YYREEE (reference sequence). The CDR3 is 14 amino acids. The V gene lost 0 bases and the J gene lost 3 bases, with 10 bases spanning the gap. The CDR3 bases are TGTGCCAGCAGCTTGGGGCAGGGAGGCTACGAGCAGTACTTC. Amino acids: CASSLGQGGYEQYF.

Remarks on this clone: Other DNA sequences of this sample code for an identical CDR3. The gene calls are TRBV10-1 and TRBJ2-7; D uncertain. The germline V and J ends were trimmed by 3 bases and 0 bases, with 9 bases remaining between them. The CDR3 runs 14 residues. CDR1 and CDR2 from the germline V gene are WNHNN and SYGVQD (reference sequence). The CDR3 region has the DNA TGCGCCAGCAGTGATTCGGGCCTCTCCTACGAGCAGTACTTC. Amino acids: CASSDSGLSYEQYF.

This clone came up once. The chain has TRBV6-1 and TRBJ1-1; the match to TRBD1 covers 8 bases. The CDR3 has 13 residues. Germline CDR1 MNHNS, CDR2 SASEGT. Losses at the gene ends were 6 bases for V and 7 bases for J; bases not matched to a gene: 7. The CDR3, as DNA: TGTGCCAGCAGCAGCCAGGGGGCCAATGAAGCTTTCTTT. Its protein product is CASSSQGANEAFF.

This clone showed up just a few times. The chain combines TRBV4-3 with TRBJ1-4; the D gene is possibly TRBD1 (6 bases). V was shortened by 4 bases and J by 2 bases, with 11 bases between the two germline ends. The CDR3 covers 15 residues. From germline, CDR1 is LGHNA and CDR2 YSLEER. For the CDR3, the DNA is TGCGCCAGCAGCCCCTCCACAGGGACTAATGAAAAACTGTTTTTT. This codes for CASSPSTGTNEKLFF.

The V call is TRBV27, the J call TRBJ2-5; TRBD1 aligns across 12 bases. Trimming took 6 bases from V and 3 from J; bases not matched to a gene: 11. CDR1 and CDR2 from the germline V gene are MNHEY and SMNVEV (reference sequence). The length of the CDR3 is 17 residues. The CDR3 sequence: CASRRTGTGGVKETQYF. CDR3 nucleotide sequence: TGTGCCAGCAGGAGGACCGGGACAGGGGGCGTGAAAGAGACCCAGTACTTC.

A word on this clone: At the DNA level, this CDR3 is encoded by other sequences in the same sample as well. The chain uses TRBV7-9 and TRBJ2-7; the match to TRBD2 covers 8 bases. The V segment lost 5 bases and the J segment 0 bases; nucleotides outside the gene matches: 3. Germline V gives CDR1 SEHNR, CDR2 FQNEAQ (reference sequence). The CDR3 covers 14 residues. CDR3 protein: CASSPAGGSYEQYF. CDR3 DNA sequence: TGTGCCAGCAGCCCTGCGGGGGGCTCCTACGAGCAGTACTTC. The full variable domain, completed using reference TRBV7-9 and TRBJ2-7, is DTGVSQNPRHKITKRGQNVTFRCDPISEHNRLYWYRQTLGQGPEFLTYFQNEAQLEKSRLLSDRFSAERPKGSFSTLEIQRTEQGDSAMYLCASSPAGGSYEQYFGPGTRLTVT.

The gene calls are TRBV4-1 and TRBJ2-7, with D possibly TRBD1 on 6 matching bases. V was pared by 3 bases and J by 0 bases, with 9 bases between. The length of the CDR3 is 14 residues. Germline CDR1 and CDR2: MGHRA and YSYEKL. The CDR3 region is CASSHTGSSYEQYF. DNA of the CDR3: TGCGCCAGCAGCCACACAGGGAGCTCCTACGAGCAGTACTTC.

The chain combines TRBV5-4 with TRBJ1-1, with a weak D call TRBD1 (6 bases). Trimming removed 4 bases from V and 1 base from J, with 11 bases in between. CDR1 is SGHNT and CDR2 is YYREEE in the germline V gene (reference sequence). The CDR3 runs to 14 residues. CDR3 nucleotides: TGTGCCAGCAGCGGAAAGGACAGGAACACTGAAGCTTTCTTT. Its translation: CASSGKDRNTEAFF.